This T cell receptor beta chain came from a study of cytomegalovirus exposure and HLA in healthy donors. Profiled with immunoSEQ multiplex PCR; TCRdb holds only in-frame clones, not every one. The sample lists 100,000 to 150,000 clones, 85% occurring once. The CDR3 has 14 amino acids. V lost 0 bases and J 3 bases, leaving 8 bases between the germline ends. Germline-derived CDR1 and CDR2 are MNHEY and SVGAGI. The study, taken as a whole, reports: It was reportedly the case that the classifier diagnosed cytomegalovirus status with high specificity and sensitivity. The tendency of first-cohort TCR clusters to co-occur in the roughly 130 validation repertoires emerged from a later analysis. The study listed approximately 170 cytomegalovirus-associated TCR beta chains.

Remarks on this clone: The antigen remains undetermined.

The receptor comes from a woman aged 25-40 years in good health and CMV-seronegative. Material: PBMCs. The chain couples TRBV6-5 to TRBJ1-1; the D is unclear. The CDR3 DNA reads as TGTGCCAGCAGTTACTCGATTGCGTACACTGAAGCTTTCTTT. Residues: CASSYSIAYTEAFF.